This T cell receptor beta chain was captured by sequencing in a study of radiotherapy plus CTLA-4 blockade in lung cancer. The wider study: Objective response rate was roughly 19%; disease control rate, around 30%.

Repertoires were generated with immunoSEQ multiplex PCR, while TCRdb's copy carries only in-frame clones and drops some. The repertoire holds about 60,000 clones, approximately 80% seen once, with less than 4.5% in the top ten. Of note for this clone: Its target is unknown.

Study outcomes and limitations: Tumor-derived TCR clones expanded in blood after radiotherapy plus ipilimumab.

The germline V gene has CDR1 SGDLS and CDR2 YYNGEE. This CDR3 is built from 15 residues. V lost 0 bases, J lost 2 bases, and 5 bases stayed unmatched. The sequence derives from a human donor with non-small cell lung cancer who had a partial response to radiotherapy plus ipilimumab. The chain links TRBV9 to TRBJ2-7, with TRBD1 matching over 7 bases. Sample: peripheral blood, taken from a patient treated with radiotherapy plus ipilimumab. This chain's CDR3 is CASSVAGQITYEQYF. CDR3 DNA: TGTGCCAGCAGCGTAGCGGGACAGATAACCTACGAGCAGTACTTC.